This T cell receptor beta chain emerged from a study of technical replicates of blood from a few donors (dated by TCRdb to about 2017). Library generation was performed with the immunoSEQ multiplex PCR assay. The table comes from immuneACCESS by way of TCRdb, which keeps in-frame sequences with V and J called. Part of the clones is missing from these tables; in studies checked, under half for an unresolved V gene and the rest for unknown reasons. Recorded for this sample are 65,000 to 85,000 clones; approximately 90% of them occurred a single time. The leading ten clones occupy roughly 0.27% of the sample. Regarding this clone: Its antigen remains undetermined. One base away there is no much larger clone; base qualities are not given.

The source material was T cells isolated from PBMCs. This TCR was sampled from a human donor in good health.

The CDR3 loop reads CASNGGQARGETQYF. The nucleotides read TGTGCCAGTAATGGGGGACAGGCCCGGGGGGAGACCCAGTACTTC. The V and J segments used are TRBV19 and TRBJ2-5; TRBD1 aligns with 8 central bases. From its cysteine to its phenylalanine, the CDR3 spans 15 amino acids. CDR3 DNA is the only sequence kept; it has 45 bases, read in frame from the first base. CDR1 and CDR2 are read off the germline V gene (reference sequence) as LNHDA and SQIVND. V trim: 7 bases; J trim: 5 bases; unmatched bases: 12. Here the CDR3 is joined to the reference TRBV19 and TRBJ2-5 genes, and the full variable domain is: DGGITQSPKYLFRKEGQNVTLSCEQNLNHDAMYWYRQDPGQGLRLIYYSQIVNDFQKGDIAEGYSVSREKKESFPLTVTSAQKNPTAFYLCASNGGQARGETQYFGPGTRLLVL.